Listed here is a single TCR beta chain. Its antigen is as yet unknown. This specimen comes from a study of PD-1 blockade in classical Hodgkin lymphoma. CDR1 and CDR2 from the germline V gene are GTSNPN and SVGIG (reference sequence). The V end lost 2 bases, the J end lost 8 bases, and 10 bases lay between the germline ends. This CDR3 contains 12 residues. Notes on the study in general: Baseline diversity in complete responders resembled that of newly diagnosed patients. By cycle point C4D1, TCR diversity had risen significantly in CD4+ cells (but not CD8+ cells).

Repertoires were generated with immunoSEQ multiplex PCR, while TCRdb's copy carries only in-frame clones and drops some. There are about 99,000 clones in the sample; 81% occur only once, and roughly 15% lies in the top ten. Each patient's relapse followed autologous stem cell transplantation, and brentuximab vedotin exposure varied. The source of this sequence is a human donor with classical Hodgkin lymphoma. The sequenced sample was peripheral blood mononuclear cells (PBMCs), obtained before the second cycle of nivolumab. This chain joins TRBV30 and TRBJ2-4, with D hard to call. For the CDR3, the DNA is TGTGCCTGGAGTTTAGGTGGTGACATTCAGTACTTC. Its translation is CAWSLGGDIQYF.